The clone carrying this T cell receptor (beta chain) was seen only a few times. What it binds is unknown. It may be a read error: a sequence one base away is much more abundant. Since the CDR3 does not end with the conserved phenylalanine or tryptophan, this likely comes from a read error. The tissue used was unsorted bulk material of roughly 17-32 mg. RNA and DNA were co-extracted from it with the AllPrep DNA/RNA mini kit. This sample stems from a study of tumor-infiltrating lymphocytes in primary liver carcinoma. Study summary: Per sample, productive TCRbeta reads numbered roughly 3.5 to 7.13 million, similar across tissue types. Study observations and caveats: Tumor specimens were characterized by a significantly higher top-250-clone fraction than blood (p = 0.039).

With a constant-region primer, TCR beta cDNA was made from approximately 520 ng of total RNA. It was through three nested multiplex PCR rounds of slightly modified ARM-PCR that TCR beta libraries arose. A C-beta reverse primer was combined with TRBV1-TRBV30 forward primers in the first two PCR rounds, and each round had about 10 cycles. From the multiplex PCR reads, TCRdb called clonotypes with MiXCR, one entry per CDR3 protein. The sample contains about 35,000 distinct CDR3 sequences, approximately 73% of which appear only once. This CDR3 comprises 14 residues. V shed 4 bases, J shed 2 bases, and the junction held 4 bases outside the gene matches. CDR1 is LNHDA and CDR2 is SQIVND in the germline V gene (reference sequence).

This clonotype originated in a man in his forties with primary liver carcinoma and hepatitis B virus infection. Sequenced sample: liver tumor tissue from sampling region 4. Noted subset: tumor region T4, right-lateral pole. The chain has TRBV19 and TRBJ1-2; 7 nucleotides align to TRBD1. The CDR3 here is CASSTSTGNYGYTI. DNA of the CDR3: TGTGCCAGTAGTACCTCGACAGGGAACTATGGCTACACCATC.